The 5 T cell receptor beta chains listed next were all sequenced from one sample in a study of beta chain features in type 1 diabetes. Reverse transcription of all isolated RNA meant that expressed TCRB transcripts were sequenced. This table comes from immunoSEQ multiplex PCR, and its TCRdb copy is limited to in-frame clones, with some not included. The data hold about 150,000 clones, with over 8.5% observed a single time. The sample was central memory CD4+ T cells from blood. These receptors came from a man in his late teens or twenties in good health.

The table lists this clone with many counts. This CDR3 reads CASSPWTSGSNEQFF. CDR3 nucleotide sequence: TGTGCCAGCAGCCCTTGGACTAGCGGGAGCAATGAGCAGTTCTTC. The rearrangement joins TRBV7-2 to TRBJ2-1; 13 nucleotides align to TRBD2. This CDR3 has 15 amino acids. The germline CDR1 and CDR2 sequences are SGHTA and FQGNSA. Germline trimming cut 5 bases from V and 6 bases from J; bases unmatched to any gene: 4.

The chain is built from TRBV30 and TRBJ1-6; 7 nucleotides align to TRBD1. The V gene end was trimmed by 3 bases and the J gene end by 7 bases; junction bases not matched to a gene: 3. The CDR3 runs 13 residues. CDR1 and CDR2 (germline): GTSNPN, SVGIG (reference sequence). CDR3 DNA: TGTGCCTGGAGAGCAGGGGGGAATTCACCCCTCCACTTT. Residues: CAWRAGGNSPLHF.

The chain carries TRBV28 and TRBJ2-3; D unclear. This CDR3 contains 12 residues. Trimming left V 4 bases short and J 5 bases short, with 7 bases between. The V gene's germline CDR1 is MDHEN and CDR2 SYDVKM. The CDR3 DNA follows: TGTGCCAGCAGTTCCCAAGGAGATACGCAGTATTTT. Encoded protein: CASSSQGDTQYF.

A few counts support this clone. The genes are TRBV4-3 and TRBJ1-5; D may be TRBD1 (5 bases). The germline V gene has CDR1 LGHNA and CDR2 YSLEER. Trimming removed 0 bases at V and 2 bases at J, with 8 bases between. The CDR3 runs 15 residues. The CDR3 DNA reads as TGCGCCAGCAGCCAAGAACGCAGGGGCAATCAGCCCCAGCATTTT. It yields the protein CASSQERRGNQPQHF.

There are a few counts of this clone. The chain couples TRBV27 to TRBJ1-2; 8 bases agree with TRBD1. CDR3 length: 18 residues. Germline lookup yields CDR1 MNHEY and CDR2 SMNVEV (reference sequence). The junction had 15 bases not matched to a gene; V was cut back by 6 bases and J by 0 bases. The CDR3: CASRSKRTGLTTNYGYTF. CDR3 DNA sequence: TGTGCCAGCAGATCGAAACGGACAGGGCTCACGACTAACTATGGCTACACCTTC.